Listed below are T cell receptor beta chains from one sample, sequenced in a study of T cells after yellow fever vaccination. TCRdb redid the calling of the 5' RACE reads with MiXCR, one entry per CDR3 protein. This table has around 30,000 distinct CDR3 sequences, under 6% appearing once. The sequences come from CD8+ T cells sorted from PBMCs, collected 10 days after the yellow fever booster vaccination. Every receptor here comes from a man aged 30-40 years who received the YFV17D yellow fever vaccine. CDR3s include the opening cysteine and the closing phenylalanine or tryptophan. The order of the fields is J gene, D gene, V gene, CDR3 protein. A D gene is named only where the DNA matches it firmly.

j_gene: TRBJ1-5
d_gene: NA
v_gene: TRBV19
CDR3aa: CASSVSGFSNQPQHF

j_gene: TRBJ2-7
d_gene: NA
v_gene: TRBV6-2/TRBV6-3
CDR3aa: CASSYSLGDYEQYF

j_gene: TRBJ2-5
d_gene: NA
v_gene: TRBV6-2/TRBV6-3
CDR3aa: CASTASGHSQETQYF

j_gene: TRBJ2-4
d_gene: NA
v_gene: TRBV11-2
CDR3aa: CASSLERLISSENIQYF

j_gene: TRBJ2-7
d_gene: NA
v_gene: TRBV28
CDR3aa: CASSLSAGSSYEQYF

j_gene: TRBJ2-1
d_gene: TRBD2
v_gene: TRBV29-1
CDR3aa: CSVEGLAGGHSYNEQFF

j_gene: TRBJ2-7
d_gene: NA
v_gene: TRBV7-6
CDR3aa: CASSGGTVDPYEQYF

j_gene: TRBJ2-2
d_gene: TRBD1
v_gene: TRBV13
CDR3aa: CASSFSGGTGELFF

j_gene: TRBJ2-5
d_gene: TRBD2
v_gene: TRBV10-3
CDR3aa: CAISEGRELETQYF

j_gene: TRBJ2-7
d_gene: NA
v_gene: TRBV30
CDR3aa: CAWSVAVHEQYF

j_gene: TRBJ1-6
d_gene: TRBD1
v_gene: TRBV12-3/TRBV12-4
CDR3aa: CASSPTPGGPDSSYNSPLHF

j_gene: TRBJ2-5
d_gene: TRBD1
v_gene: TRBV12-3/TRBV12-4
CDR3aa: CASSLARTGEETQYF

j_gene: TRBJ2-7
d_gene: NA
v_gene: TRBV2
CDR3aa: CASRAASGEQYF

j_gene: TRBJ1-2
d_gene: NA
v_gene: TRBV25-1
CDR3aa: CASSPTGSAGYTF

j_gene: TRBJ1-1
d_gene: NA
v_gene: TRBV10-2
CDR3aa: CASSENVRQEAFF

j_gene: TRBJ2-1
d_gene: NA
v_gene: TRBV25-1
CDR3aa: CASAYFDNEQFF

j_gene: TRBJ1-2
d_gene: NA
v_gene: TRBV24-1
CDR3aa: CATSDFGQGGYTF

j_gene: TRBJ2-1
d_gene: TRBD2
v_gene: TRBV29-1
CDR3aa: CSVESLAGGGEQFF

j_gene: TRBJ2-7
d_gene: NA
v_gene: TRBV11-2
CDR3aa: CASSFNGLDGYEQYF

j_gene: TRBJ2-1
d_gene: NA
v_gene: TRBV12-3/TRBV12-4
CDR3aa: CASSRSGPGDGQFF

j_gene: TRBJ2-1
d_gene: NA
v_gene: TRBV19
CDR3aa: CAAALAGGREQFF

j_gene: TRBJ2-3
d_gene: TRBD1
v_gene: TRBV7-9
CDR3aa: CASSLVGPWTGADTQYF

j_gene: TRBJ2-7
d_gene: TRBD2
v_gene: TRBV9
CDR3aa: CASSVGGGDEQYF

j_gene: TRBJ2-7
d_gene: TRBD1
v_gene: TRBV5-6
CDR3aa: CASSYRDRGHEQYF

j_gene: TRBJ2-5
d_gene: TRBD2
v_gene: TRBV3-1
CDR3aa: CASSPLGPGLAGETQYF

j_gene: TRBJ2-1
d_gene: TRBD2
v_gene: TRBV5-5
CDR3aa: CASSLAGSSYNEQFF

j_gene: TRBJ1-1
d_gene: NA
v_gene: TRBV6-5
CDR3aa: CASSYLEQGYTEAFF

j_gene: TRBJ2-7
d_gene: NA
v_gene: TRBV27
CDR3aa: CASSHYPDYYEQYF

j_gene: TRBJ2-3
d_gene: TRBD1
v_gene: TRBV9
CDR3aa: CASSEGATDTQYF

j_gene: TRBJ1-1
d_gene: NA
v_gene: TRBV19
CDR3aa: CASRVASTAEAFF

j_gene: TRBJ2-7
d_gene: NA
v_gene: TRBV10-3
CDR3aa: CAIRDNGGDSYEQYF

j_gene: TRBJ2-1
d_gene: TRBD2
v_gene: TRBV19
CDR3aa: CASSIQASGYNEQFF

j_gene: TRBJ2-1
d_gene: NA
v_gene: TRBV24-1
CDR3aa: CATSESWGVPQFF

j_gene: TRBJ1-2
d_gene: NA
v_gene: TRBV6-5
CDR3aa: CASTSGLGNSIYGYTF

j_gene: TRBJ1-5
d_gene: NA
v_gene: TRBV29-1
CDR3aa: CSVEFGINQPQHF

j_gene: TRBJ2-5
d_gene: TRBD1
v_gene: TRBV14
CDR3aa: CASRATGTGRETQYF

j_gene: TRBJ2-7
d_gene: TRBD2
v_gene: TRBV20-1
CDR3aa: CSASLAGDYEQYF

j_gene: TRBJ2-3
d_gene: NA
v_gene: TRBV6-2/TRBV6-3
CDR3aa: CASSYFSTDTQYF

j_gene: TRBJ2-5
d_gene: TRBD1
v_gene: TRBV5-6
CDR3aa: CASSLAGTGEETQYF

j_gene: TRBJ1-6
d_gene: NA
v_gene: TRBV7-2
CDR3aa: CASGDSPLHF

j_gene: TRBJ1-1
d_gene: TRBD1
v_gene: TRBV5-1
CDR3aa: CASSQYRGHTEAFF

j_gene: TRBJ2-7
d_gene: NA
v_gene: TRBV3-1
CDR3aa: CASSYGTAHEQYF

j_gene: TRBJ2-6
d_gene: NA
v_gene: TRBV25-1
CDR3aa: CASSEGAGGISGANVLTF